What follows are 5 T cell receptor beta chains derived from one specimen sequenced in a study of blood T cell repertoires in COVID-19. The data were produced by immunoSEQ multiplex PCR, yet TCRdb's version contains in-frame clones alone and is incomplete. The profile shows 63,000 or so clones, about 81% of them singletons. The sample taken for sequencing was peripheral blood. These receptors originate from a human donor in a cohort sampled during active COVID-19.

The chain links TRBV5-4 to TRBJ2-6; 11 nucleotides line up with TRBD1. The CDR3 is 18 amino acids. The V segment lost 4 bases and the J segment 2 bases; nucleotides outside the gene matches: 8. Germline V CDR1 and CDR2: SGHNT, YYREEE (reference sequence). The chain's CDR3 is CASSPPGQGGTGANVLTF. DNA of the CDR3: TGTGCCAGCAGCCCCCCGGGACAGGGGGGGACTGGGGCCAACGTCCTGACTTTC.

The rearrangement uses TRBV5-4 and TRBJ2-6, with D perhaps matching TRBD1 (5 bases). The CDR3 spans 16 residues. From germline, CDR1 is SGHNT and CDR2 YYREEE (reference sequence). Deletions cut 4 bases from V and 1 base from J, with 12 bases between. The CDR3 is CASSPNPGSGANVLTF. The CDR3, as DNA: TGTGCCAGCAGCCCCAATCCAGGGTCTGGGGCCAACGTCCTGACTTTC.

CDR3 nucleotides: TGTGCCAGCAGTGCTCTAGGAGGGACTAGCACAGATACGCAGTATTTT. Translating it yields CASSALGGTSTDTQYF. V and J are TRBV2 and TRBJ2-3; tentatively, D is TRBD2 (6 bases). The CDR3 is 16 residues long. V was cut by 4 bases and J by 0 bases, with 14 bases left in between. Germline values: CDR1 SNHLY, CDR2 FYNNEI. Full variable domain (rest looked up from reference TRBV2 and TRBJ2-3): EPEVTQTPSHQVTQMGQEVILRCVPISNHLYFYWYRQILGQKVEFLVSFYNNEISEKSEIFDDQFSVERPDGSNFTLKIRSTKLEDSAMYFCASSALGGTSTDTQYFGPGTRLTVL.

The gene calls are TRBV7-8 and TRBJ2-1; 8 positions match TRBD2. The trim removed 5 bases at V and 0 bases at J, leaving 6 bases unmatched. The V gene's germline CDR1 is SGHVS and CDR2 FQNEAQ. This CDR3 spans 16 amino acids. CDR3 in amino acids: CASSPQRGFSYNEQFF. CDR3 sequence (DNA): TGTGCCAGCAGCCCACAGCGGGGGTTCTCCTACAATGAGCAGTTCTTC.

CDR3 amino acids: CASSIFAGSYEQYF. DNA for the CDR3: TGTGCCAGTAGTATATTCGCAGGTTCCTACGAGCAGTACTTC. The V and J genes are TRBV19 and TRBJ2-7; D is undetermined. V was pared by 2 bases and J by 1 base, with 9 bases between. The CDR3 length is 14 residues. Germline values: CDR1 LNHDA, CDR2 SQIVND (reference sequence). The variable domain in full, with the rest retrieved from reference TRBV19 and TRBJ2-7, is DGGITQSPKYLFRKEGQNVTLSCEQNLNHDAMYWYRQDPGQGLRLIYYSQIVNDFQKGDIAEGYSVSREKKESFPLTVTSAQKNPTAFYLCASSIFAGSYEQYFGPGTRLTVT.